These 22 T cell receptor beta chains were sequenced from one sample in a study of T-cell reconstitution after alpha-beta-depleted transplantation in children. The TCRbeta library incorporated unique molecular identifiers. From the PCR reads, TCRdb called clonotypes with MiXCR, one entry per CDR3 protein. The table has just over 950,000 distinct CDR3 sequences, around 30% seen once; the top ten hold under 30%. Here the sequenced sample was PBMCs, mostly from graft donor cells, taken 360 days after TCRalphabeta/CD19-depleted stem cell transplant. Receptors originate from a boy less than two years old who had a stem cell transplant for SCID, so the T cells may come from the graft donor.

This chain connects TRBV29-1 to TRBJ2-7; the D is unclear. CDR3 size: 13 residues. V lost 6 bases and J lost 7, with 19 bases in between. Germline CDR1 reads SQVTM; CDR2 reads ANQGSEA. In nucleotides, the CDR3 is TGCAGCGTCCCCCAGGTGGCTAATAGGGAGCAGTACTTC. This translates into CSVPQVANREQYF.

The rearrangement links TRBV20-1 to TRBJ2-3, with 8 nucleotides matching TRBD2. This CDR3 region has 16 residues. The V segment lost 1 base and the J segment 3 bases; nucleotides outside the gene matches: 9. Germline assignment: CDR1 DFQATT and CDR2 SNEGSKA (reference sequence). The CDR3 bases are TGCAGTGCTAGAGGTACCGGGACTAGGAATACAGATACGCAGTATTTT. As protein: CSARGTGTRNTDTQYF.

The rearrangement joins TRBV28 to TRBJ1-2, with D uncertain. Trimming shortened V by 3 bases and J by 2 bases, and 7 bases separated the two germline ends. CDR3 size: 13 residues. Germline CDR1 MDHEN, CDR2 SYDVKM. CDR3 loop: CASSFGPNYGYTF. The CDR3 coding sequence is TGTGCCAGCAGTTTCGGGCCCAACTATGGCTACACCTTC.

The gene calls are TRBV4-2 and TRBJ2-7; 8 bases are a match to TRBD1. This CDR3 is 15 amino acids long. Per the germline V gene, CDR1 is LGHNA and CDR2 is YNFKEQ. The V and J ends lost 4 bases and 3 bases, in that order; junction bases with no gene match: 8. The CDR3 here is CASSRRRQGLYEQYF. The CDR3 nucleotides are TGTGCCAGCAGCCGCCGTCGACAGGGGCTCTACGAGCAGTACTTC.

V gene TRBV28 combines with J gene TRBJ1-6; 7 nucleotides match TRBD1. Trimming removed 1 base from V and 4 bases from J; junction bases left unmatched: 1. This CDR3 spans 15 amino acids. CDR1 and CDR2 (germline): MDHEN, SYDVKM. CDR3 in DNA: TGTGCCAGCAGTTTATTGGGACAGTATAATTCACCCCTCCACTTT. It yields the protein CASSLLGQYNSPLHF.

This rearrangement joins TRBV6-5 to TRBJ2-2; D is unclear. Per the germline V gene, CDR1 is MNHEY and CDR2 is SVGAGI. V was pared by 0 bases and J by 9 bases, with 20 bases between. The CDR3 consists of 17 residues. The CDR3 sequence is CASSYSSVGIRTRELFF. The CDR3 DNA follows: TGTGCCAGCAGTTACTCGTCCGTGGGGATTAGGACCAGGGAGCTGTTTTTT.

The chain joins TRBV5-6 to TRBJ1-2; a possible D gene is TRBD1 (6 bases). The CDR3 runs 14 residues. Per the germline V gene, CDR1 is SGHDT and CDR2 is YYEEEE. The V end was cut by 5 bases, the J end by 4 bases, with 15 bases between. This CDR3 reads CASSRRGASYGYTF. The CDR3 region has the DNA TGTGCCAGCAGTCGCCGGGGGGCAAGCTATGGCTACACCTTC.

The chain is built from TRBV10-2 and TRBJ2-7; either TRBD1 or TRBD2 may fit D (6 bases each). CDR1 is WSHSY, CDR2 SAAADI, per germline. The V and J ends lost 8 bases and 7 bases respectively, with 18 bases between them. The CDR3 runs 13 residues. The CDR3 loop reads CASRGQGVMEQYF. CDR3 bases: TGCGCCAGCCGGGGGCAGGGAGTGATGGAGCAGTACTTC.

The chain has TRBV11-2 and TRBJ2-3, with 8 bases matching TRBD1. With 5 bases clipped from V and 2 bases from J, the junction kept 12 bases outside the gene matches. CDR3 size: 17 residues. The germline V gene has CDR1 SGHAT and CDR2 FQNNGV. CDR3 nucleotides: TGTGCCAGCAGCCCGAGGACAGGGCAACCCCCCACAGATACGCAGTATTTT. The encoded protein is CASSPRTGQPPTDTQYF.

The chain recombines TRBV15 with TRBJ1-1; D is undetermined. Trimming left V 0 bases short and J 1 base short, with 15 bases between. The CDR3 covers 17 residues. CDR1 and CDR2 (germline): LNHNV, YYDKDF (reference sequence). Here the CDR3 DNA reads TGTGCCACCAGCAGAGACCCCACCAGGTACGCGAACACTGAAGCTTTCTTT. This codes for CATSRDPTRYANTEAFF.

The sample holds a few counts of this clonotype. The rearrangement uses TRBV7-2 and TRBJ2-7; 7 positions match TRBD1. This CDR3 has 15 amino acids. Germline CDR1 reads SGHTA; CDR2 reads FQGNSA. With 5 bases clipped from V and 4 bases from J, the junction kept 11 bases outside the gene matches. CDR3 sequence: CASSARGRLSYEQYF. CDR3 nucleotides: TGTGCCAGCAGCGCCAGGGGGAGACTCTCGTACGAGCAGTACTTC.

The rearrangement uses TRBV4-1 and TRBJ2-1; TRBD1 matches 10 bases. Trimming cost V 3 bases and J 7 bases; bases outside gene matches: 9. CDR3 length: 16 residues. Germline CDR1 is MGHRA and CDR2 is YSYEKL. CDR3 nucleotide sequence: TGCGCCAGCAGCCAGATCTCGGACAGGGGGAGGAATGAGCAGTTCTTC. Amino acid sequence: CASSQISDRGRNEQFF.

This clonotype was counted a few times. V gene TRBV5-1 combines with J gene TRBJ1-1; D unresolved. The CDR3 has 11 amino acids. Germline assignment: CDR1 SGHRS and CDR2 YFSETQ. Trimming removed 3 bases at V and 7 bases at J, with 7 bases between. DNA for the CDR3: TGCGCCAGCAGCTACGGGATTGAAGCTTTCTTT. This codes for CASSYGIEAFF.

The chain is built from TRBV7-9 and TRBJ2-5; perhaps TRBD1 as D (5 bases). Between the trimmed V and J ends, which lost 5 bases and 0 bases, there was a span of 16 bases. This CDR3 comprises 16 residues. Germline V gene data show CDR1 as SEHNR and CDR2 as FQNEAQ (reference sequence). CDR3 nucleotides: TGTGCCAGCAGCCCGAATAACAGGCCGTACCAAGAGACCCAGTACTTC. Translation gives CASSPNNRPYQETQYF.

The gene calls are TRBV5-1 and TRBJ1-1; TRBD1 matches 7 bases. There are 15 residues in the CDR3. V lost 0 bases, J lost 8 bases, and 10 bases stayed unmatched. Germline values: CDR1 SGHRS, CDR2 YFSETQ. DNA of the CDR3: TGCGCCAGCAGCTTGGATATTGCAGGGGGGGGAGAAGCTTTCTTT. The encoded protein is CASSLDIAGGGEAFF. Complete variable domain (other parts from reference TRBV5-1 and TRBJ1-1): KAGVTQTPRYLIKTRGQQVTLSCSPISGHRSVSWYQQTPGQGLQFLFEYFSETQRNKGNFPGRFSGRQFSNSRSEMNVSTLELGDSALYLCASSLDIAGGGEAFFGQGTRLTVV.

As concerns this clonotype: At one end, the junction sequence differs from germline, possibly due to a read error. The rearrangement joins TRBV7-2 to TRBJ2-4; D possibly corresponds to TRBD2 (7 bases). Germline loops: CDR1 SGHTA, CDR2 FQGNSA. CDR3 length equals 16 residues. The CDR3 sequence: CASSLGGGFGKNILYF. The DNA of the CDR3 is TGTGCCAGCAGCTTAGGGGGGGGCTTTGGCAAAAACATTCTGTACTTC.

This clonotype was seen a few times. The chain has TRBV5-1 and TRBJ2-1; 8 nucleotides line up with TRBD1. The germline CDR1 and CDR2 sequences are SGHRS and YFSETQ. This CDR3 is built from 14 residues. After removal of 4 bases from V and 2 bases from J, the junction contained 2 bases not matched to a gene. The CDR3, as DNA: TGCGCCAGCAGCGACAGGGGACCCTACAATGAGCAGTTCTTC. Protein product: CASSDRGPYNEQFF.

The CDR3, as DNA: TGCAGTGCTAGCTCGCGCCAAACAGATACGCAGTATTTT. Translation gives CSASSRQTDTQYF. J is TRBJ2-3 and V is TRBV20-1; unclear D gene. Trimming removed 3 bases from V and 3 bases from J, with 10 bases in between. Germline assignment: CDR1 DFQATT and CDR2 SNEGSKA (reference sequence). This CDR3 spans 13 amino acids.

The chain has TRBV27 and TRBJ2-7; D is perhaps TRBD1 or TRBD2 (7 bases each). V was pared by 6 bases and J by 2 bases, with 14 bases between. The CDR3 runs to 14 residues. Germline V CDR1 and CDR2: MNHEY, SMNVEV (reference sequence). The CDR3 DNA follows: TGTGCCAGCAGACCAGGGGGGGAAACCTACGAGCAGTACTTC. Protein: CASRPGGETYEQYF.

The chain is built from TRBV4-1 and TRBJ2-7, with 8 bases matching TRBD1. The CDR3 consists of 15 residues. Germline V gives CDR1 MGHRA, CDR2 YSYEKL. J gave up 0 bases and V 1 base, and 2 bases lay outside the gene matches. The CDR3 coding sequence is TGCGCCAGCAGCCAAGCGGACAGGGACTCCTACGAGCAGTACTTC. Translated: CASSQADRDSYEQYF.

The genes are TRBV4-1 and TRBJ2-1; the D gene is possibly TRBD2 (7 bases). This CDR3 comprises 16 residues. Germline assignment: CDR1 MGHRA and CDR2 YSYEKL. Trimming took off 0 bases at V and 4 bases at J, with 13 bases between the two ends. The CDR3 bases are TGCGCCAGCAGCCAAGAATGGGGGGGGCGGTACAATGAGCAGTTCTTC. Its translation is CASSQEWGGRYNEQFF.

This clonotype was seen a handful of times. V is TRBV20-1 and J is TRBJ1-1; no firm D call. Trimming took 3 bases from V and 1 from J, leaving 9 bases between them. Germline V lookup: CDR1 DFQATT, CDR2 SNEGSKA (reference sequence). The CDR3 sequence is 13 residues long. The CDR3 loop is CSASHRGNTEAFF. Written as DNA, the CDR3 is TGCAGTGCTAGCCATCGGGGGAACACTGAAGCTTTCTTT.